This record covers a single TCR beta chain. This entry comes from a study of blood T cell repertoires in COVID-19. Study as a whole: Samples of COVID-19 (acute and convalescent) were obtained from the United States, Italy and Spain.

How the authors handled the data: Estimation of nucleated cell counts relied on the amplification of reference gene primers. Using immunoSEQ multiplex PCR, the repertoire was profiled, and TCRdb retains in-frame clones only, with some absent. That table supplies the V and J calls and clone size; D and trimming were determined from the DNA. The table records 230,000 or so clones, 85% to 90% of them present only once. The CDR3 is 15 residues long. With V trimmed by 1 base and J by 4 bases, 2 bases remained unmatched. Germline-derived CDR1 and CDR2 are SEHNR and FQNEAQ (reference sequence). The rearrangement uses TRBV7-9 and TRBJ2-2; 8 nucleotides match TRBD1. The material sequenced was peripheral blood. This sequence originates from a woman aged 40 to 50 who had recovered from COVID-19. CDR3 nucleotides: TGTGCCAGCAGCTTAGGAGACAGGGGCACCGGGGAGCTGTTTTTT. This codes for CASSLGDRGTGELFF.